Listed below are T cell receptor beta chains from one sample, sequenced in a study of blood T cell repertoires in COVID-19. Method: immunoSEQ multiplex PCR; TCRdb's copy keeps in-frame clones and lacks some. Among over 300,000 clones listed, around 82% were seen once. Sequenced input: peripheral blood. These receptors all come from a woman between 45 and 60 years old with acute or convalescent COVID-19. Each CDR3 is given with its conserved first and last residue. D genes are given only for firm matches. Expanded clones get a size class; other rows say once, few or many, or leave the size out.

>TRBV5-1|few|TRBJ2-5|-
TGCGCCAGCAGCGCGGACGGAGGAGAGACCCAGTACTTC
CASSADGGETQYF
>TRBV28|-|TRBJ1-1|-
TGTGCCAGCTTCGGAGGCACTGAAGCTTTCTTT
CASFGGTEAFF
>TRBV6-5|-|TRBJ2-7|TRBD2
TGTGCCAGCACGGGGGGGCATAGGAACGAGCAGTACTTC
CASTGGHRNEQYF
>TRBV18|-|TRBJ1-2|-
TGTGCCAGCTCACCACCAGGGGGGGCCCCAAGGGGCTACACCTTC
CASSPPGGAPRGYTF
>TRBV6-6|few|TRBJ1-4|TRBD1
TGTGCCAGCAGTTATTGGACAGGGTCTGACGAAAAACTGTTTTTT
CASSYWTGSDEKLFF
>TRBV19|-|TRBJ1-5|TRBD1
TGTGCCAGTAGTCCGGACAGGGATCAGCCCCAGCATTTT
CASSPDRDQPQHF
>TRBV30|-|TRBJ2-3|-
TGTGCCTGGAGTAGAGGGCTGAGCACAGATACGCAGTATTTT
CAWSRGLSTDTQYF
>TRBV6-5|few|TRBJ2-5|-
TGTGCCAGCAAGGCTAGCCTCCAAGAGACCCAGTACTTC
CASKASLQETQYF
>TRBV7-2|-|TRBJ2-3|-
TGTGCCAGCAGCTCCTCCCCGGATACGCAGTATTTT
CASSSSPDTQYF
>TRBV11-2|-|TRBJ2-1|-
TGTGCCAGCAGCTCCCTAGCTAGCTACAATGAGCAGTTCTTC
CASSSLASYNEQFF
>TRBV15|-|TRBJ2-1|TRBD2
TGTGCCACCAGCAGAGTTGAGACTAGCGGGAGAGGTGAGCAGTTCTTC
CATSRVETSGRGEQFF
>TRBV11-3|-|TRBJ1-6|-
TGTGCCAGCAGCTTAGCTCGGGATTCACCCCTCCACTTT
CASSLARDSPLHF
>TRBV18|-|TRBJ1-6|TRBD1
TGTGCCAGCTCACCCCGGGAGACAGGGAATAATTCACCCCTCCACTTT
CASSPRETGNNSPLHF
>TRBV30|-|TRBJ1-2|TRBD1
TGTGCCTGGAGCGGGGTTACCGGGACAGGGAAAGGTTGGAGTGGCTACACCTTC
CAWSGVTGTGKGWSGYTF